These 15 T cell receptor beta chains were sequenced from one sample in a study of chronic HIV infection and antiretroviral therapy. Each CDR3 protein is one row after TCRdb ran MiXCR on the 5' RACE reads. The sample has 25,000 to 35,000 distinct CDR3 sequences, more than 7.5% seen once; the top ten hold 2% to 2.5%. Material: peripheral blood. Source of these receptors: an adult who had HIV and had not received antiretroviral therapy, or was an uninfected healthy control (not recorded which).

This clonotype was recorded a few times. The V and J genes are TRBV5-4 and TRBJ2-1, with D unresolved. Germline-derived CDR1 and CDR2 are SGHNT and YYREEE (reference sequence). This CDR3 is built from 15 residues. Trimming cost V 3 bases and J 0 bases, with 10 bases left between them. CDR3 in amino acids: CASSSPLSSYNEQFF. CDR3 bases: TGTGCCAGCAGCTCGCCTCTGAGCTCCTACAATGAGCAGTTCTTC. The full variable domain, in which reference TRBV5-4 and TRBJ2-1 provide the parts outside the CDR3, is ETGVTQSPTHLIKTRGQQVTLRCSSQSGHNTVSWYQQALGQGPQFIFQYYREEENGRGNFPPRFSGLQFPNYSSELNVNALELDDSALYLCASSSPLSSYNEQFFGPGTRLTVL.

J is TRBJ2-5 and V is TRBV10-2; the D is unclear. Trimming left V 6 bases short and J 4 bases short, with 6 bases between. This CDR3 region has 11 residues. Germline V lookup: CDR1 WSHSY, CDR2 SAAADI. CDR3 DNA sequence: TGCGCCAGCAGGACGGGAGAGACCCAGTACTTC. It encodes CASRTGETQYF.

This clonotype was observed a few times. The chain combines TRBV6-5 with TRBJ2-7, with 10 bases that match TRBD2. Looked up from germline, CDR1 is MNHEY and CDR2 is SVGAGI. CDR3 length: 16 amino acids. Trimming removed 0 bases from V and 7 bases from J; junction bases left unmatched: 9. CDR3 in DNA: TGTGCCAGCAGTTACTCGATAGGTAGCGGGGGGTGGGAGCAGTACTTC. It encodes CASSYSIGSGGWEQYF.

This clonotype showed up many times. The rearrangement links TRBV25-1 to TRBJ1-5; D gene ambiguous. Trimming stripped 2 bases from V and 1 base from J, with 6 bases between. Germline CDR1 is MGHDK and CDR2 is SYGVNS. This CDR3 region has 14 residues. This CDR3 is CASSEGRSNQPQHF. In DNA, the CDR3 is TGTGCCAGCAGTGAAGGTCGGAGCAATCAGCCCCAGCATTTT.

The table lists this clonotype with many counts. This chain links TRBV27 with TRBJ2-6, with TRBD1 matching 8 bases. The CDR3 extends over 18 amino acids. V lost 6 bases to trimming and J lost 0 bases; unmatched junction nucleotides: 10. In germline, CDR1 is MNHEY, CDR2 SMNVEV (reference sequence). CDR3 residues: CASRPGQATISGANVLTF. CDR3 coding DNA: TGTGCCAGCAGACCGGGACAGGCGACTATCTCTGGGGCCAACGTCCTGACTTTC.

V is TRBV2 and J is TRBJ1-5; 9 bases are shared with TRBD1. The length of the CDR3 is 14 residues. In germline, CDR1 is SNHLY, CDR2 FYNNEI. V lost 7 bases, J lost 7 bases, and 8 bases stayed unmatched. CDR3 loop: CASTGQGREQPQHF. Written as DNA, the CDR3 is TGTGCCAGCACTGGACAGGGGCGGGAACAGCCCCAGCATTTT. The full variable domain, completed using reference TRBV2 and TRBJ1-5, is EPEVTQTPSHQVTQMGQEVILRCVPISNHLYFYWYRQILGQKVEFLVSFYNNEISEKSEIFDDQFSVERPDGSNFTLKIRSTKLEDSAMYFCASTGQGREQPQHFGDGTRLSIL.

This clonotype showed up many times. The genes are TRBV7-4 and TRBJ2-7, with D maybe TRBD2 (5 bases). The CDR3 spans 14 residues. The germline gives CDR1 SGHVT, CDR2 SQSDAQ. Trimming took 1 base from V and 7 from J, leaving 14 bases between them. The CDR3 loop reads CASSLDGLLREQYF. CDR3 sequence (DNA): TGTGCCAGCAGCTTAGATGGACTCCTGAGGGAGCAGTACTTC.

This clonotype was recorded a few times. The CDR3, as DNA: TGTGCCAGCAGACGGGACCGAATCGACACCGGGGAGCTGTTTTTT. Translation: CASRRDRIDTGELFF. The V and J genes are TRBV28 and TRBJ2-2; D could derive from TRBD1 or TRBD2 (5 bases each). Germline V gene lookup returns CDR1 MDHEN and CDR2 SYDVKM. This CDR3 spans 15 amino acids. The germline V and J ends were trimmed by 6 bases and 3 bases, with 14 bases remaining between them.

This rearrangement joins TRBV27 to TRBJ2-3; D gene unclear. Germline CDR1 MNHEY, CDR2 SMNVEV (reference sequence). This CDR3 spans 13 amino acids. V was cut by 5 bases and J by 4 bases, with 10 bases left in between. CDR3: CASSPQVPDTQYF. The CDR3 region has the DNA TGTGCCAGCAGTCCCCAAGTCCCAGATACGCAGTATTTT.

The sample holds many counts of this clonotype. The chain couples TRBV2 to TRBJ1-5; no clear D gene. Trimming took 0 bases from V and 7 from J, leaving 10 bases between them. The CDR3 is 14 amino acids. CDR1 is SNHLY, CDR2 FYNNEI, per germline. The CDR3 sequence: CASSEAVGRQPQHF. The CDR3 DNA follows: TGTGCCAGCAGTGAAGCCGTTGGGCGGCAGCCCCAGCATTTT.

There are a few counts of this clonotype. The chain joins TRBV29-1 to TRBJ2-5, with 15 nucleotides matching TRBD2. CDR3 length: 14 amino acids. Germline CDR1 SQVTM, CDR2 ANQGSEA. Trimming took 4 bases from V and 4 from J; bases not matched to a gene: 1. The CDR3 loop reads CSVGTSGGVETQYF. Written as DNA, the CDR3 is TGCAGCGTTGGGACTAGCGGGGGGGTAGAGACCCAGTACTTC.

This clonotype was picked up many times. The V and J genes are TRBV7-2 and TRBJ1-1, with TRBD1 matching over 7 bases. Germline assignment: CDR1 SGHTA and CDR2 FQGNSA. The CDR3 has 15 amino acids. V was pared by 4 bases and J by 0 bases, with 5 bases of the junction left unmatched. CDR3 DNA: TGTGCCAGCAGCTACACGACAGGGATGAACACTGAAGCTTTCTTT. It encodes CASSYTTGMNTEAFF.

V is TRBV7-8 and J is TRBJ1-1, with D possibly TRBD1 on 5 matching bases. V was trimmed by 1 base and J by 6 bases, leaving 12 bases between them. Germline V CDR1 and CDR2: SGHVS, FQNEAQ. The CDR3 covers 14 residues. CDR3 sequence: CASSLEGPRSEAFF. CDR3 DNA sequence: TGTGCCAGCAGCTTAGAGGGACCCAGGTCTGAAGCTTTCTTT.

This clonotype was found many times. The chain joins TRBV20-1 to TRBJ1-5, with 11 bases that match TRBD1. CDR1 and CDR2 (germline): DFQATT, SNEGSKA (reference sequence). The CDR3 runs 12 residues. V lost 6 bases, J lost 8 bases, and 3 bases stayed unmatched. CDR3 residues: CSARTGGEPQHF. As DNA, the CDR3 is TGCAGTGCACGGACAGGGGGCGAGCCCCAGCATTTT.

This clonotype occurred many times. The chain carries TRBV6-5 and TRBJ2-7; 7 positions match TRBD2. V lost 3 bases and J lost 3; bases outside the gene matches: 8. Per germline, CDR1 MNHEY and CDR2 SVGAGI. The CDR3 covers 15 residues. CDR3 DNA: TGTGCCAGCAGTTATTCGGGCTCGGGGGGCTACGAGCAGTACTTC. Translating it yields CASSYSGSGGYEQYF.